Following are 26 T cell receptor beta chains from one sample sequenced in a study of monozygotic twins with inflammatory bowel disease. TCRdb reprocessed the 5' RACE reads, with one entry per CDR3 protein and no DNA. This sample's table has about 380,000 distinct CDR3 sequences. The sample comprised blood. These receptor sequences come from a human donor with ulcerative colitis or Crohn's disease, or a healthy co-twin of an affected twin (not recorded which).

V gene TRBV6-6 combines with J gene TRBJ2-7. CDR1 MNHNY and CDR2 SVGAGI come from the germline V gene (reference sequence). This CDR3 comprises 14 residues. This CDR3 is CASSYSRVRYEQYF.

The V gene is TRBV5-1, the J gene TRBJ1-6; without DNA, the TCRdb call of TRBD1 cannot be checked. From germline, CDR1 is SGHRS and CDR2 YFSETQ. This CDR3 has 16 residues. This chain's CDR3 is CASTAGTFSYNSPLHF.

This rearrangement joins TRBV30 to TRBJ2-2; the D call of TRBD1 rests on TCRdb alone, since no DNA is present to check it. The CDR3 is 13 residues long. CDR1 and CDR2 (germline): GTSNPN, SVGIG (reference sequence). CDR3 amino acids: CAWSGTVTGELFF.

The chain has TRBV7-2 and TRBJ2-1; TCRdb's D call of TRBD1 is untestable without DNA. Germline V gene data show CDR1 as SGHTA and CDR2 as FQGNSA. The CDR3 length is 14 residues. The CDR3 reads CASSLRGIYNEQFF.

The rearrangement uses TRBV12-3 or TRBV12-4 and TRBJ1-3. The CDR3 loop spans 15 amino acids. CDR3 region: CASSSRLSSGNTIYF.

CDR3 in amino acids: CASSPPLGGQETGANVLTF. This chain links TRBV11-2 with TRBJ2-6; no DNA is available, so the TRBD1 call from TCRdb remains unchecked. Looked up from germline, CDR1 is SGHAT and CDR2 is FQNNGV. The CDR3 runs to 19 residues.

The chain carries TRBV5-1 and TRBJ2-3. Germline V lookup: CDR1 SGHRS, CDR2 YFSETQ. CDR3 length: 13 amino acids. CDR3 residues: CASSLIIWDTQYF.

The V gene is TRBV5-1, the J gene TRBJ1-3; no DNA is available, so the TRBD1 call from TCRdb remains unchecked. Germline CDR1 reads SGHRS; CDR2 reads YFSETQ. The CDR3 spans 16 residues. CDR3 protein: CASSLATSRGGNTIYF.

CDR3 sequence: CAASSLISRSEQFF. This rearrangement joins TRBV27 to TRBJ2-1; without DNA, the TCRdb call of TRBD2 cannot be checked. Per germline, CDR1 MNHEY and CDR2 SMNVEV (reference sequence). The CDR3 is made up of 14 amino acids.

The chain's CDR3 is CASRFTGTGSYEQYF. This chain connects TRBV2 to TRBJ2-7; TCRdb returns TRBD1, unconfirmable since there is no DNA. This CDR3 is built from 15 residues. Germline CDR1 SNHLY, CDR2 FYNNEI. The full variable domain, rest sourced from reference TRBV2 and TRBJ2-7, is EPEVTQTPSHQVTQMGQEVILRCVPISNHLYFYWYRQILGQKVEFLVSFYNNEISEKSEIFDDQFSVERPDGSNFTLKIRSTKLEDSAMYFCASRFTGTGSYEQYFGPGTRLTVT.

V usage is TRBV19 and J usage is TRBJ2-2; with no DNA, the TCRdb D assignment of TRBD1 cannot be verified. The CDR3 covers 17 residues. Germline V gene lookup returns CDR1 LNHDA and CDR2 SQIVND (reference sequence). The CDR3 loop reads CASSIDRAGGVTGELFF. Drawing the rest from reference TRBV19 and TRBJ2-2, the complete variable domain is DGGITQSPKYLFRKEGQNVTLSCEQNLNHDAMYWYRQDPGQGLRLIYYSQIVNDFQKGDIAEGYSVSREKKESFPLTVTSAQKNPTAFYLCASSIDRAGGVTGELFFGEGSRLTVL.

The chain employs TRBV18 and TRBJ2-1; TCRdb gives TRBD2 as the D gene, but with no DNA this cannot be confirmed. Per germline, CDR1 KGHSH and CDR2 LQKENI. The CDR3 is made up of 17 amino acids. CDR3 in amino acids: CASSPPFAGVREDEQFF.

The V call is TRBV7-9, the J call TRBJ2-2. The CDR3 covers 16 residues. Germline V gives CDR1 SEHNR, CDR2 FQNEAQ (reference sequence). CDR3 amino acids: CASSSVSWVDTGELFF.

The chain combines TRBV21-1 with TRBJ1-2. TRBV21-1 has pseudogene status. The CDR3 runs 15 residues. The CDR3: CASSNSWAVPYGYTF.

The V call is TRBV20-1, the J call TRBJ1-3. The germline gives CDR1 DFQATT, CDR2 SNEGSKA (reference sequence). The CDR3 spans 13 residues. This CDR3 reads CSASYAGGNTIYF.

The chain combines TRBV27 with TRBJ2-5. Per the germline V gene, CDR1 is MNHEY and CDR2 is SMNVEV (reference sequence). CDR3 size: 14 residues. The CDR3 reads CASSLSNYGETQYF.

This chain joins TRBV11-2 and TRBJ2-7; TCRdb's D call of TRBD2 is untestable without DNA. The CDR3 extends over 17 amino acids. CDR1 and CDR2 from the germline V gene are SGHAT and FQNNGV. CDR3 loop: CASSLDLAGGLRYEQYF.

The J gene is TRBJ1-6, the V gene TRBV3-1; TCRdb proposes TRBD1, but this gene call is untestable without DNA. There are 16 residues in the CDR3. Germline-derived CDR1 and CDR2 are LGHDT and YNNKEL (reference sequence). The CDR3 region is CASSPPKGARRSPLHF.

The chain couples TRBV5-1 to TRBJ1-2; TCRdb names TRBD1, which stays unverified in the absence of DNA. The CDR3 is made up of 14 amino acids. The germline CDR1 and CDR2 sequences are SGHRS and YFSETQ. CDR3 amino acids: CASSLGTDPYGYTF.

The V gene is TRBV11-2, the J gene TRBJ2-3. Looked up from germline, CDR1 is SGHAT and CDR2 is FQNNGV. The CDR3 is 14 amino acids. The CDR3 is CASSFWSAEDTQYF.

The V call is TRBV5-5, the J call TRBJ2-7; the TRBD1 assignment by TCRdb is unverifiable without DNA. CDR3 length: 17 amino acids. CDR1 and CDR2 (germline): SGHKS, YYEKEE (reference sequence). This chain's CDR3 is CASSFYAGWDTYYEQYF.

The V and J genes are TRBV2 and TRBJ2-2; without DNA, the TCRdb call of TRBD1 cannot be checked. The CDR3 loop spans 16 amino acids. Per the germline V gene, CDR1 is SNHLY and CDR2 is FYNNEI. The CDR3 loop is CASSETGIRGTGELFF. Supplemented by reference TRBV2 and TRBJ2-2, the full variable domain reads EPEVTQTPSHQVTQMGQEVILRCVPISNHLYFYWYRQILGQKVEFLVSFYNNEISEKSEIFDDQFSVERPDGSNFTLKIRSTKLEDSAMYFCASSETGIRGTGELFFGEGSRLTVL.

The chain links TRBV6-2 or TRBV6-3 to TRBJ2-3; TCRdb lists TRBD2, though no DNA is available to test this call. Germline V lookup: CDR1 MNHEY, CDR2 SVGEGT. The CDR3 sequence is 14 residues long. CDR3 region: CATQDSGLITEQYF.

The V gene is TRBV3-1, the J gene TRBJ2-7; TCRdb designates TRBD1, a call that cannot be tested without DNA. The CDR3 sequence is 17 residues long. CDR1 and CDR2 (germline): LGHDT, YNNKEL (reference sequence). The chain's CDR3 is CASSQDFGQGRLGEQYF.

The rearrangement uses TRBV4-3 and TRBJ1-2; TCRdb names TRBD1, which stays unverified in the absence of DNA. Germline V gives CDR1 LGHNA, CDR2 YSLEER. This CDR3 has 14 amino acids. CDR3 residues: CASSHRDMDYGYTF.

The chain is built from TRBV12-5 and TRBJ2-3; the TCRdb D gene call, TRBD2, has no DNA to confirm it. The length of the CDR3 is 18 residues. The V gene's germline CDR1 is LGHNT and CDR2 FRNRAP. CDR3 residues: CASGLTRDGTFSADTQYF. The full variable domain, with the rest looked up from reference TRBV12-5 and TRBJ2-3, is DARVTQTPRHKVTEMGQEVTMRCQPILGHNTVFWYRQTMMQGLELLAYFRNRAPLDDSGMPKDRFSAEMPDATLATLKIQPSEPRDSAVYFCASGLTRDGTFSADTQYFGPGTRLTVL.